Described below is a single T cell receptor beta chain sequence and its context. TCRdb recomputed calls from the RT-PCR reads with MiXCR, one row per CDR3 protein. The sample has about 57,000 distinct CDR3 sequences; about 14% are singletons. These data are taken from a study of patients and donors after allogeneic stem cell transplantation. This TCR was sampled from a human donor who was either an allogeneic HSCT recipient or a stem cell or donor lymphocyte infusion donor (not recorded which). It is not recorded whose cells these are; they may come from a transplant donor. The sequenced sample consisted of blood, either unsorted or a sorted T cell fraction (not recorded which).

The CDR3, as DNA: TGTGCTAGCCTTTCAAAAGGGGAGACCCAGTACTTC. This gives the protein CASLSKGETQYF. The rearrangement links TRBV7-7 to TRBJ2-5; D not certain. This CDR3 has 12 amino acids. CDR1 is SSHAT, CDR2 FNYEAQ, per germline (reference sequence).